The present entry profiles one T cell receptor (beta chain) with its context. Produced via immunoSEQ multiplex PCR; TCRdb's table is partial and in-frame only. The sample yields about 190,000 clones, about nine tenths seen once. This record comes from a study of blood T cell repertoires in COVID-19. This receptor was obtained from a man in his forties with acute or convalescent COVID-19. Sequenced material: peripheral blood.

CDR3 loop: CASSATSGLVNSREQYF. The CDR3 DNA reads TGTGCCAGCAGTGCTACGTCGGGACTAGTCAACTCGAGAGAGCAGTACTTC. The rearrangement uses TRBV6-1 and TRBJ2-7; 8 bases are shared with TRBD2. CDR3 length: 17 residues. The germline V gene encodes CDR1 MNHNS and CDR2 SASEGT. V lost 4 bases, J lost 7 bases, and 18 bases stayed unmatched.